The 30 T cell receptor beta chains presented below share a single source sample, sequenced in a study of T-cell reconstitution after alpha-beta-depleted transplantation in children. For TCRbeta, the library was prepared with unique molecular identifiers. TCRdb passed the PCR reads through MiXCR, listing each CDR3 protein once. The sample has around 600,000 distinct CDR3 sequences, about 10% seen once. Sequencing was performed on PBMCs from the stem cell graft donor, taken from the stem cell graft. The receptors stem from a human donor who donated a stem cell graft to a child with acute myeloid leukemia.

There are a few counts of this clonotype. This chain joins TRBV5-1 and TRBJ2-7; D is perhaps TRBD2 (5 bases). The germline V gene encodes CDR1 SGHRS and CDR2 YFSETQ. This CDR3 has 17 amino acids. The V end was cut by 4 bases, the J end by 2 bases, with 22 bases between. CDR3 DNA sequence: TGCGCCAGCAGCCTTGCTATAGGTTCGGGGATCGCCTACGAGCAGTACTTC. Its translation: CASSLAIGSGIAYEQYF.

This clonotype was seen ten or more times. This chain connects TRBV7-2 to TRBJ2-3; D not certain. The germline V gene has CDR1 SGHTA and CDR2 FQGNSA. The CDR3 is 13 amino acids. Trimming stripped 5 bases from V and 2 bases from J, with 8 bases between. DNA of the CDR3: TGTGCCAGCAGCCAAGGGAACACAGATACGCAGTATTTT. Amino acids: CASSQGNTDTQYF.

This clonotype was recorded many times. The genes are TRBV25-1 and TRBJ2-7; perhaps TRBD2 as D (6 bases). The V and J ends lost 2 bases and 2 bases respectively, with 13 bases between them. Germline CDR1 reads MGHDK; CDR2 reads SYGVNS. This CDR3 contains 15 residues. CDR3 region: CASSERVGGAYEQYF. CDR3 coding DNA: TGTGCCAGCAGTGAAAGGGTGGGAGGCGCCTACGAGCAGTACTTC.

The rearrangement joins TRBV20-1 to TRBJ2-2; TRBD1 might be the D (6 bases). Germline values: CDR1 DFQATT, CDR2 SNEGSKA (reference sequence). CDR3 length: 15 residues. V lost 1 base and J 2 bases, leaving 11 bases between the germline ends. CDR3: CSARGQGINTGELFF. The DNA for the CDR3 is TGCAGTGCTAGAGGTCAGGGGATTAACACCGGGGAGCTGTTTTTT.

This clonotype occurred a few times. This chain connects TRBV28 to TRBJ2-7; D ambiguous. Germline loops: CDR1 MDHEN, CDR2 SYDVKM. This CDR3 region has 13 residues. Between the trimmed V and J ends, which lost 3 bases and 12 bases, there was a span of 18 bases. The CDR3 reads CASSLPLTTHRYF. The CDR3 bases are TGTGCCAGCAGTTTGCCCCTCACTACTCACCGGTACTTC.

This clonotype was counted only a few times. The chain carries TRBV27 and TRBJ1-5; the D gene is possibly TRBD1 (6 bases). Germline assignment: CDR1 MNHEY and CDR2 SMNVEV (reference sequence). Trimming shortened V by 3 bases and J by 6 bases, and 12 bases separated the two germline ends. The CDR3 is made up of 14 amino acids. The CDR3 protein is CASSFQGIGQPQHF. The CDR3 DNA follows: TGTGCCAGCAGTTTTCAGGGGATAGGTCAGCCCCAGCATTTT.

At least ten counts were recorded for this clonotype. The gene calls are TRBV7-9 and TRBJ1-1; D gene uncertain. The CDR3 consists of 12 residues. With 5 bases removed from V and 5 bases from J, the gap between germline ends came to 9 bases. Germline V lookup: CDR1 SEHNR, CDR2 FQNEAQ (reference sequence). The CDR3: CASSPRFTEAFF. The CDR3 bases are TGTGCCAGCAGCCCCCGTTTTACTGAAGCTTTCTTT.

The rearrangement links TRBV5-1 to TRBJ2-6, with no clear D. Trimming cost V 7 bases and J 4 bases, with 9 bases left between them. CDR1 is SGHRS, CDR2 YFSETQ, per germline. CDR3 length equals 13 residues. CDR3 nucleotide sequence: TGCGCCAGCGTAGAACCCGGGGCCAACGTCCTGACTTTC. This codes for CASVEPGANVLTF.

This clonotype was seen many times. The V call is TRBV27, the J call TRBJ2-5, with D hard to call. The CDR3 spans 14 residues. Looked up from germline, CDR1 is MNHEY and CDR2 is SMNVEV (reference sequence). V shed 2 bases and J shed 4 bases, with 11 bases lying between them. In DNA form, the CDR3 reads TGTGCCAGCAGTTTAACGCCATATGGAGAGACCCAGTACTTC. This translates into CASSLTPYGETQYF.

As concerns this clonotype: A much larger clone lies a single base off, so this may be a read error. The J gene is TRBJ2-7, the V gene TRBV5-1; D is ambiguous. The CDR3 spans 14 residues. V lost 4 bases to trimming and J lost 2 bases, with 13 bases between them. CDR1 and CDR2 (germline): SGHRS, YFSETQ. The CDR3 protein is CASSHEGGAYEQYF. In DNA, the CDR3 is TGCGCCAGCAGCCACGAAGGCGGAGCCTACGAGCAGTACTTC.

This clonotype was counted ten times or more. The rearrangement uses TRBV4-2 and TRBJ1-6; no definite D call. V was pared by 6 bases and J by 4 bases, with 13 bases between. The germline CDR1 and CDR2 sequences are LGHNA and YNFKEQ. There are 15 residues in the CDR3. The CDR3 reads CASREEALYNSPLHF. The CDR3 DNA is TGTGCCAGCAGAGAGGAGGCCCTTTATAATTCACCCCTCCACTTT.

This clonotype was counted only a few times. The chain uses TRBV7-9 and TRBJ2-3; D perhaps matches TRBD2 (5 bases). V was clipped by 4 bases and J by 0 bases, with 17 bases between them. The CDR3 is 17 amino acids. Germline V gene lookup returns CDR1 SEHNR and CDR2 FQNEAQ (reference sequence). The CDR3 spells CASSSVGVEASTDTQYF. CDR3 sequence (DNA): TGTGCCAGCAGCTCCGTCGGGGTAGAGGCTAGCACAGATACGCAGTATTTT.

This clonotype was recorded a few times. The chain has TRBV20-1 and TRBJ2-5; possible D gene TRBD2, 6 bases. CDR1 and CDR2 from the germline V gene are DFQATT and SNEGSKA (reference sequence). CDR3 length: 14 amino acids. V was pared by 1 base and J by 5 bases, with 14 bases between. Written as DNA, the CDR3 is TGCAGTGCTAGAGGGGCTAGCCGGGGGGAGACCCAGTACTTC. This codes for CSARGASRGETQYF.

There are many counts of this clonotype. V is TRBV20-1 and J is TRBJ2-3, with D unresolved. The CDR3 runs to 13 residues. Germline CDR1 DFQATT, CDR2 SNEGSKA (reference sequence). Trimming removed 0 bases from V and 0 bases from J, with 4 bases in between. CDR3 in amino acids: CSARDTSTDTQYF. The CDR3 nucleotides read TGCAGTGCTAGAGATACTAGCACAGATACGCAGTATTTT.

The chain employs TRBV15 and TRBJ2-2, with D perhaps being TRBD1 or TRBD2 (5 bases each). Germline CDR1 reads LNHNV; CDR2 reads YYDKDF (reference sequence). With 0 bases removed from V and 6 bases from J, the gap between germline ends came to 5 bases. This CDR3 spans 13 amino acids. The CDR3 sequence: CATSREGAGELFF. Written as DNA, the CDR3 is TGTGCCACCAGCAGAGAGGGGGCCGGGGAGCTGTTTTTT.

Comments on this clonotype: Since the CDR3 does not end with the conserved phenylalanine or tryptophan, this likely comes from a read error. The chain combines TRBV6-5 with TRBJ1-6, with 11 bases aligning to TRBD1. The CDR3 covers 15 residues. Germline CDR1 MNHEY, CDR2 SVGAGI. Germline trimming cut 2 bases from V and 8 bases from J; bases unmatched to any gene: 2. The CDR3 is CASSYGGQGDSPLHS. The CDR3 DNA reads as TGTGCCAGCAGTTACGGGGGACAGGGGGATTCACCCCTCCACTCT.

This clonotype appeared many times. This chain uses TRBV20-1 with TRBJ2-7, with 13 bases that match TRBD2. This CDR3 region has 15 residues. V lost 7 bases to trimming and J lost 5 bases; unmatched junction nucleotides: 11. The germline gives CDR1 DFQATT, CDR2 SNEGSKA (reference sequence). The CDR3 reads CSVRTSGSSSHEQYF. DNA of the CDR3: TGCAGTGTCAGGACTAGCGGGAGTTCGTCCCACGAGCAGTACTTC.

This clonotype was detected a few times. J is TRBJ2-7 and V is TRBV18; 14 nucleotides align to TRBD2. Germline V gene sequence: CDR1 KGHSH, CDR2 LQKENI. J gave up 2 bases and V 2 bases, and 8 bases lay outside the gene matches. This CDR3 region has 18 residues. The CDR3 protein is CASSPKRLAGGLPYEQYF. In nucleotides, the CDR3 is TGTGCCAGCTCACCAAAAAGACTAGCGGGAGGGCTGCCCTACGAGCAGTACTTC.

The gene calls are TRBV12-3 or TRBV12-4 and TRBJ2-1, with D perhaps matching TRBD2 (5 bases). The CDR3 has 14 residues. Between the trimmed V and J ends, which lost 7 bases and 8 bases, there was a span of 18 bases. The CDR3 sequence is CASTLAGQGDEQFF. DNA for the CDR3: TGTGCCAGCACCCTAGCTGGGCAAGGCGATGAGCAGTTCTTC.

In its sample, this clonotype was seen a few times. This chain uses TRBV12-3 or TRBV12-4 with TRBJ2-7, with 7 bases fitting TRBD2. V was pared by 3 bases and J by 6 bases, with 8 bases of the junction left unmatched. This CDR3 has 14 residues. CDR3 nucleotides: TGTGCCAGCAGTTTCTCAGCGGGATACGGCGAGCAGTACTTC. Translation: CASSFSAGYGEQYF.

For the CDR3, the DNA is TGTGCCAGCAGTTCCCGACTAGCGGGAATAGGATATACGCAGTATTTT. It encodes CASSSRLAGIGYTQYF. The V and J genes are TRBV27 and TRBJ2-3; the match to TRBD2 covers 11 bases. Germline CDR1 reads MNHEY; CDR2 reads SMNVEV (reference sequence). The V segment lost 4 bases and the J segment 7 bases; nucleotides outside the gene matches: 10. The CDR3 contains 16 residues.

This clonotype was observed a few times. Because the CDR3's place on the DNA is in doubt, the DNA is left out and the CDR3 is given as listed by TCRdb. This chain links TRBV6-1 with TRBJ1-2. The CDR3 extends over 12 residues, inclusive of both ends. Per germline, CDR1 MNHNS and CDR2 SASEGT. The CDR3 loop reads CASSFLADGYTF.

This rearrangement joins TRBV5-5 to TRBJ2-1; possibly TRBD1 or TRBD2 for D (5 bases each). Germline V gene sequence: CDR1 SGHKS, CDR2 YYEKEE (reference sequence). This CDR3 comprises 16 residues. Trimming left V 4 bases short and J 3 bases short, with 17 bases between. The CDR3 spells CASSPNSGRNYNEQFF. For the CDR3, the DNA is TGTGCCAGCAGCCCCAATTCGGGGCGAAACTACAATGAGCAGTTCTTC.

This clonotype was seen repeatedly, ten times or more. The chain has TRBV9 and TRBJ2-7; D uncertain. The CDR3 totals 13 residues. The V gene's germline CDR1 is SGDLS and CDR2 YYNGEE. Trimming cost V 4 bases and J 4 bases, with 12 bases left between them. This CDR3 is CASSPGNSYEQYF. The CDR3 DNA sequence: TGTGCCAGCAGCCCGGGCAACTCGTACGAGCAGTACTTC.

The chain links TRBV4-3 to TRBJ2-1, with D possibly called TRBD1 or TRBD2 (5 bases each). Germline-derived CDR1 and CDR2 are LGHNA and YSLEER. The CDR3 loop spans 15 amino acids. Trimming shortened V by 7 bases and J by 6 bases, and 19 bases separated the two germline ends. The CDR3 is CASTRSLGDLNEQFF. The DNA of the CDR3 is TGCGCCAGCACCCGATCCCTCGGGGACCTCAATGAGCAGTTCTTC.

This clonotype is a singleton in its sample. CDR3 nucleotides: TGTGCCAGCAGTCGAGCGGGAAACACCGGGGAGCTGTTTTTT. This sequence encodes CASSRAGNTGELFF. This sequence joins TRBV6-2 or TRBV6-3 and TRBJ2-2; 7 nucleotides agree with TRBD2. The germline V gene encodes CDR1 MNHEY and CDR2 SVGEGT. Germline trimming cut 5 bases from V and 2 bases from J; bases unmatched to any gene: 2. The CDR3 sequence is 14 residues long.

The rearrangement uses TRBV7-2 and TRBJ1-5; D not certain. This CDR3 contains 15 residues. V was shortened by 3 bases and J by 2 bases, with 11 bases between the two germline ends. Per the germline V gene, CDR1 is SGHTA and CDR2 is FQGNSA. The CDR3 sequence: CASSFNGRGNQPQHF. The CDR3 bases are TGTGCCAGCAGCTTCAACGGGAGGGGCAATCAGCCCCAGCATTTT.

This clonotype has ten or more counts. The chain joins TRBV29-1 to TRBJ2-7, with 13 bases matching TRBD2. The CDR3 loop spans 14 amino acids. The junction had 9 bases not matched to a gene; V was cut back by 7 bases and J by 6 bases. Germline V gives CDR1 SQVTM, CDR2 ANQGSEA. The CDR3 bases are TGCAGCGGGGGGACTAGCGGGACTCCATCCGAGCAGTACTTC. Protein sequence: CSGGTSGTPSEQYF.

The chain employs TRBV6-1 and TRBJ2-3; 7 bases map to TRBD1. Germline CDR1 and CDR2: MNHNS and SASEGT. CDR3 length: 16 residues. With 5 bases clipped from V and 7 bases from J, the junction kept 15 bases outside the gene matches. CDR3 DNA sequence: TGTGCCAGCAGTCCCAGGGACAGAGCTCAACATAATACGCAGTATTTT. Translating it yields CASSPRDRAQHNTQYF.

The J gene is TRBJ1-1, the V gene TRBV3-1; TRBD1 aligns across 9 bases. Losses at the gene ends were 11 bases for V and 5 bases for J; bases not matched to a gene: 9. Per the germline V gene, CDR1 is LGHDT and CDR2 is YNNKEL (reference sequence). CDR3 length equals 13 residues. The CDR3: CACCQGQGTEAFF. Here the CDR3 DNA reads TGTGCCTGCTGCCAAGGACAGGGGACTGAAGCTTTCTTT.